This T cell receptor beta chain came from a study of metastatic and nonmetastatic thyroid tumors. Study at large: A comparison of repertoires was made across blood and tumor or nodule tissue from malignant and benign thyroid patients.

General study points: It was reportedly found that TCR beta diversity was significantly higher in malignant thyroid tumors than in benign nodules, a difference seen in both blood and tumor samples.

Thyroid surgery took place with no prior treatment in any patient. In the study's own analysis: A classifier of distant metastasis in papillary thyroid cancer was built from CDR3 differences (across clinicopathological groups). TCRdb re-called the PCR reads with MiXCR. For this entry, the V and J calls and clone size follow TCRdb and not the study's own pipeline. The table lists approximately 90,000 clones, about 12% of them singletons, with about 10% in the top ten. The CDR3 covers 14 residues. Trimming took off 5 bases at V and 0 bases at J, with 14 bases between the two ends. Germline lookup yields CDR1 DFQATT and CDR2 SNEGSKA (reference sequence). This clone was counted many times. The antigen remains unidentified.

The chain employs TRBV20-1 and TRBJ2-7; D unclear. This TCR derives from a female donor with papillary thyroid cancer or a benign thyroid nodule (not recorded which). Some clones in this sample may be carry-over from other donors' samples. The sequencing sample was made of blood. Here the CDR3 reads CSAWTASSSYEQYF. In DNA, the CDR3 is TGCAGTGCTTGGACCGCTTCGAGCTCCTACGAGCAGTACTTC.